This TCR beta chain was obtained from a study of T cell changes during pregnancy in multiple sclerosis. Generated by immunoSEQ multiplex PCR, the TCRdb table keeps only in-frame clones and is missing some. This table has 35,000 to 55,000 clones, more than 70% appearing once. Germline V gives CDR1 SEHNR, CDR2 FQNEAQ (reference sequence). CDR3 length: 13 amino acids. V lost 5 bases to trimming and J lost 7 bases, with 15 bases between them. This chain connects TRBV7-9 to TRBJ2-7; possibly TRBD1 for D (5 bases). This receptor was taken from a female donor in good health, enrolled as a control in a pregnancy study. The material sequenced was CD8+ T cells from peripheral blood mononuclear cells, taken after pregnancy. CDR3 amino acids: CASSKPFDSEQYF. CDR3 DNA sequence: TGTGCCAGCAGCAAGCCGTTTGACAGTGAGCAGTACTTC.